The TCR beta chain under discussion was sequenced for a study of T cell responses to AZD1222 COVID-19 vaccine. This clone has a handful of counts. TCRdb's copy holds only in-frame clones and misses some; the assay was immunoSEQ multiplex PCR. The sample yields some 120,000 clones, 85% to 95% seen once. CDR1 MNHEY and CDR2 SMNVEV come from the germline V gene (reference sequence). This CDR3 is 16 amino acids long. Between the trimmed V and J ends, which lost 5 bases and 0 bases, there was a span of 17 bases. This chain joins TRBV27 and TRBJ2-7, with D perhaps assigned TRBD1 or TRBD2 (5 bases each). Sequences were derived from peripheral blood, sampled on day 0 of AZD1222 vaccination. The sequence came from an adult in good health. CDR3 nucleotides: TGTGCCAGCAGTATCCGTGGGGACGCTAGCTCCTACGAGCAGTACTTC. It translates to CASSIRGDASSYEQYF.